This TCR beta chain was identified in a study of T cells after posttransplantation cyclophosphamide. Germline CDR1 and CDR2: LGHNA and YSLEER. The CDR3 totals 17 residues. Trimming removed 0 bases from V and 1 base from J, with 14 bases in between. Libraries were prepared by immunoSEQ multiplex PCR; TCRdb keeps only in-frame clonotypes and omits some of them. Of 25,000 to 35,000 clones listed, 75% to 95% are singletons. About this clone itself: Its specificity is not known.

Findings and limits, study-wide: After PTCy, TRB diversity resembled that of CNI/methotrexate controls. Skin or GI-infiltrating T cells shared few TRB sequences with blood. Donor-recipient repertoire similarity was low at 1-2 months, rising over year one.

The naive gate required viable CD3+CD4+ or CD3+CD8+ cells with CCR7+CD45RA+CD45RO-CD95-CD27+CD28+ phenotype. The related graft donor's blood sample was taken on the day of bone marrow donation. The chain joins TRBV4-3 to TRBJ2-3; the D gene is possibly TRBD1 (5 bases). This clonotype was sampled from a woman aged 55-75 years in good health, CMV-negative, and a related stem cell transplant donor. The sample consisted of naive CD4+ T cells sorted from PBMCs. The CDR3 nucleotides are TGCGCCAGCAGCCAAGACGTTGTAGTACAGGGCACAGATACGCAGTATTTT. Its protein product is CASSQDVVVQGTDTQYF.